One and the same sample provided the 25 T cell receptor beta chains below, sequenced in a study of cytomegalovirus exposure and HLA in healthy donors. Measured with immunoSEQ multiplex PCR; TCRdb has only the in-frame clones, and not every one. In the table there are 130,000 to 150,000 clones, approximately 86% of which are singletons. Sequencing used PBMCs. The receptors shown here come from a woman between 18 and 30 years old in good health and CMV-seropositive.

The J gene is TRBJ1-3, the V gene TRBV9; weak D call: TRBD1 (5 bases). There are 15 residues in the CDR3. Germline V gene lookup returns CDR1 SGDLS and CDR2 YYNGEE. V was shortened by 4 bases and J by 2 bases, with 13 bases between the two germline ends. In nucleotides, the CDR3 is TGTGCCAGCAGCACGCGGGGCGAACCTGGAAACACCATATATTTT. It specifies CASSTRGEPGNTIYF.

The rearrangement uses TRBV2 and TRBJ1-1; 10 bases align to TRBD1. In germline, CDR1 is SNHLY, CDR2 FYNNEI. The CDR3 contains 14 residues. J was trimmed by 4 bases and V by 6 bases; bases with no gene match: 5. The CDR3 DNA sequence: TGTGCCAGCAGGCCGGACAGGGGGGGCACTGAAGCTTTCTTT. Translation: CASRPDRGGTEAFF.

The V gene is TRBV10-2, the J gene TRBJ2-5, with 8 bases fitting TRBD2. With 4 bases clipped from V and 7 bases from J, the junction kept 14 bases outside the gene matches. This CDR3 comprises 16 residues. Per germline, CDR1 WSHSY and CDR2 SAAADI. The CDR3 protein is CASSAAGQPREGTQYF. The CDR3 nucleotides read TGCGCCAGCAGTGCGGCAGGGCAACCCCGGGAGGGGACCCAGTACTTC.

In DNA, the CDR3 is TGTGCCAGCAGCCGAGGACAGATCTCTGGAAACACCATATATTTT. This encodes CASSRGQISGNTIYF. The V call is TRBV11-1, the J call TRBJ1-3, with a tentative D call TRBD1 (6 bases). CDR3 size: 15 residues. CDR1 is SGHAT, CDR2 FQDESV, per germline (reference sequence). V was cut by 5 bases and J by 0 bases, with 11 bases left in between.

The rearrangement joins TRBV5-4 to TRBJ2-7; perhaps TRBD1 as D (5 bases). The V gene's germline CDR1 is SGHNT and CDR2 YYREEE (reference sequence). Between the trimmed V and J ends, which lost 0 bases and 5 bases, there was a span of 15 bases. CDR3 size: 15 residues. The DNA of the CDR3 is TGTGCCAGCAGCTTGGGCAGGGTGAATAAAGACGAGCAGTACTTC. Protein: CASSLGRVNKDEQYF. The full variable domain, rest sourced from reference TRBV5-4 and TRBJ2-7, is ETGVTQSPTHLIKTRGQQVTLRCSSQSGHNTVSWYQQALGQGPQFIFQYYREEENGRGNFPPRFSGLQFPNYSSELNVNALELDDSALYLCASSLGRVNKDEQYFGPGTRLTVT.

The chain employs TRBV5-4 and TRBJ1-2, with 10 positions matching TRBD1. This CDR3 is 16 amino acids long. The V and J ends lost 3 bases and 6 bases, in that order; junction bases with no gene match: 11. Looked up from germline, CDR1 is SGHNT and CDR2 is YYREEE (reference sequence). This chain's CDR3 is CASSSTGLGQGDGYTF. The CDR3 DNA reads as TGTGCCAGCAGCTCAACGGGCCTAGGACAGGGGGATGGCTACACCTTC.

V and J are TRBV5-1 and TRBJ1-1; unclear D gene. Germline loops: CDR1 SGHRS, CDR2 YFSETQ. This CDR3 is 13 amino acids long. Trimming shortened V by 0 bases and J by 2 bases, and 5 bases separated the two germline ends. The CDR3 DNA sequence: TGCGCCAGCAGCTTGGAACACAACACTGAAGCTTTCTTT. Translation gives CASSLEHNTEAFF. The whole variable domain, remainder taken from reference TRBV5-1 and TRBJ1-1, is KAGVTQTPRYLIKTRGQQVTLSCSPISGHRSVSWYQQTPGQGLQFLFEYFSETQRNKGNFPGRFSGRQFSNSRSEMNVSTLELGDSALYLCASSLEHNTEAFFGQGTRLTVV.

This chain joins TRBV28 and TRBJ1-2, with a weak D call TRBD1 (6 bases). The CDR3 length is 14 residues. CDR1 MDHEN and CDR2 SYDVKM come from the germline V gene. Trimming took off 3 bases at V and 7 bases at J, with 15 bases between the two ends. CDR3 in amino acids: CASSFNSAGVGYTF. The CDR3 nucleotides are TGTGCCAGCAGTTTCAACTCGGCAGGGGTTGGCTACACCTTC.

The rearrangement links TRBV5-6 to TRBJ1-1, with D unresolved. The CDR3 extends over 13 amino acids. Germline V CDR1 and CDR2: SGHDT, YYEEEE. The V end was cut by 1 base, the J end by 5 bases, with 9 bases between. The CDR3 spells CASSLLVRTEAFF. CDR3 nucleotides: TGTGCCAGCAGCTTGTTGGTGCGGACTGAAGCTTTCTTT.

The J gene is TRBJ2-7, the V gene TRBV5-5; the D gene is possibly TRBD1 (6 bases). V dropped 8 bases and J dropped 1 base, with 10 bases sitting between them. The germline gives CDR1 SGHKS, CDR2 YYEKEE (reference sequence). The CDR3 has 12 residues. CDR3 nucleotides: TGTGCCAGTCAGGACAGTTCCTACGAGCAGTACTTC. As protein: CASQDSSYEQYF.

This rearrangement joins TRBV9 to TRBJ2-2; 8 nucleotides align to TRBD1. The CDR3 consists of 17 residues. V lost 3 bases and J lost 3; bases outside the gene matches: 10. Germline CDR1 is SGDLS and CDR2 is YYNGEE. CDR3: CASSGSLTGVDTGELFF. CDR3 DNA sequence: TGTGCCAGCAGCGGATCACTGACAGGGGTTGACACCGGGGAGCTGTTTTTT. The full variable domain, with the rest looked up from reference TRBV9 and TRBJ2-2, is DSGVTQTPKHLITATGQRVTLRCSPRSGDLSVYWYQQSLDQGLQFLIQYYNGEERAKGNILERFSAQQFPDLHSELNLSSLELGDSALYFCASSGSLTGVDTGELFFGEGSRLTVL.

The rearrangement uses TRBV5-1 and TRBJ2-3, with D tentatively TRBD2 (6 bases). The CDR3 has 17 amino acids. Germline assignment: CDR1 SGHRS and CDR2 YFSETQ. The V end lost 1 base, the J end lost 9 bases, and 24 bases lay between the germline ends. The CDR3 DNA sequence: TGCGCCAGCAGCTTGTTTAGGCAGGGAGGTTTGGGGCGGACGCAGTATTTT. It encodes CASSLFRQGGLGRTQYF.

The genes are TRBV5-1 and TRBJ1-4; D is perhaps TRBD1 (6 bases). The CDR3 runs to 14 residues. Looked up from germline, CDR1 is SGHRS and CDR2 is YFSETQ. V lost 0 bases and J lost 8, with 11 bases in between. The chain's CDR3 is CASSLASRGEKLFF. The CDR3 coding sequence is TGCGCCAGCAGCTTGGCGTCCAGGGGCGAAAAACTGTTTTTT.

The V and J genes are TRBV4-3 and TRBJ2-5, with 7 bases identical to TRBD2. Germline V CDR1 and CDR2: LGHNA, YSLEER. CDR3 length: 16 residues. Trimming at V came to 0 bases and at J to 5 bases, leaving 9 bases not matched to a gene. CDR3 coding DNA: TGCGCCAGCAGCCAAGATCAGGCGGGGGTGGCTGAGACCCAGTACTTC. The encoded protein is CASSQDQAGVAETQYF.

CDR3 amino acids: CASRAPGQWSGELFF. The CDR3 nucleotides are TGTGCCAGCAGAGCTCCGGGACAGTGGTCCGGGGAGCTGTTTTTT. The chain carries TRBV2 and TRBJ2-2; TRBD1 aligns across 7 bases. CDR1 and CDR2 (germline): SNHLY, FYNNEI. The junction had 10 bases not matched to a gene; V was cut back by 6 bases and J by 6 bases. The CDR3 is 15 residues long.

The chain combines TRBV11-2 with TRBJ2-2; 7 bases agree with TRBD2. The germline CDR1 and CDR2 sequences are SGHAT and FQNNGV. The CDR3 is 13 amino acids. The trim removed 7 bases at V and 7 bases at J, leaving 6 bases unmatched. The DNA of the CDR3 is TGTGCCAGCAAGGAGTGGGAGGGCGGGGAGCTGTTTTTT. Its protein product is CASKEWEGGELFF.

The V gene is TRBV6-5, the J gene TRBJ1-1; D not resolved. V lost 7 bases and J lost 2, with 11 bases in between. The CDR3 is made up of 13 amino acids. Germline V lookup: CDR1 MNHEY, CDR2 SVGAGI. The DNA of the CDR3 is TGTGCCAGCAATTCTTTTTTAAACACTGAAGCTTTCTTT. Protein product: CASNSFLNTEAFF.

The count of this clone is one. The chain has TRBV28 and TRBJ2-7; D gene ambiguous. CDR3 length: 13 amino acids. Germline CDR1 reads MDHEN; CDR2 reads SYDVKM. Trimming stripped 1 base from V and 3 bases from J, with 7 bases between. The CDR3 DNA reads TGTGCCAGCAGTTTATCGAGGTTCTACGAGCAGTACTTC. Protein sequence: CASSLSRFYEQYF.

The V call is TRBV25-1, the J call TRBJ1-2, with 9 bases matching TRBD1. The V gene end was trimmed by 3 bases and the J gene end by 7 bases; junction bases not matched to a gene: 6. The CDR3 is made up of 14 amino acids. The germline CDR1 and CDR2 sequences are MGHDK and SYGVNS. The CDR3 reads CASSELQGAFGYTF. DNA for the CDR3: TGTGCCAGCAGTGAGCTACAGGGGGCTTTTGGCTACACCTTC.

This clone has only a few counts. CDR3 protein: CASRMDSLYGYTF. Written as DNA, the CDR3 is TGTGCCAGCAGAATGGACAGCTTGTATGGCTACACCTTC. The chain uses TRBV28 and TRBJ1-2, with D possibly TRBD1 on 6 matching bases. Per the germline V gene, CDR1 is MDHEN and CDR2 is SYDVKM. The V end was cut by 6 bases, the J end by 5 bases, with 13 bases between. This CDR3 contains 13 residues.

V and J are TRBV15 and TRBJ2-3; tentatively, D is TRBD2 (6 bases). The V and J ends lost 0 bases and 1 base respectively, with 8 bases between them. Germline lookup yields CDR1 LNHNV and CDR2 YYDKDF (reference sequence). This CDR3 is 15 amino acids long. The CDR3 spells CATSREGTGTDTQYF. The CDR3 DNA follows: TGTGCCACCAGCAGAGAGGGGACTGGCACAGATACGCAGTATTTT.

J is TRBJ1-2 and V is TRBV2, with 7 nucleotides matching TRBD1. The CDR3 is made up of 13 amino acids. The germline V gene has CDR1 SNHLY and CDR2 FYNNEI. V lost 3 bases to trimming and J lost 4 bases; unmatched junction nucleotides: 2. The CDR3 is CASSEGDSYGYTF. The DNA of the CDR3 is TGTGCCAGCAGTGAGGGGGACAGCTATGGCTACACCTTC.

This chain uses TRBV7-9 with TRBJ2-3, with no clear D. The ends were cut back, 3 bases at V and 0 bases at J, with 7 bases in the middle. The CDR3 is 14 amino acids. Germline V gene sequence: CDR1 SEHNR, CDR2 FQNEAQ (reference sequence). The CDR3 DNA sequence: TGTGCCAGCAGCTTGAGCGTTAGCACAGATACGCAGTATTTT. Translated, it gives CASSLSVSTDTQYF.

This clone was picked up a small number of times. This chain uses TRBV5-4 with TRBJ1-1; perhaps TRBD1 as D (6 bases). V was shortened by 1 base and J by 2 bases, with 9 bases between the two germline ends. Germline V gene sequence: CDR1 SGHNT, CDR2 YYREEE (reference sequence). This CDR3 has 14 residues. The CDR3 loop reads CASSLFGGNTEAFF. In DNA, the CDR3 is TGTGCCAGCAGCTTGTTTGGGGGCAACACTGAAGCTTTCTTT. The variable domain in full, completed from reference TRBV5-4 and TRBJ1-1, reads ETGVTQSPTHLIKTRGQQVTLRCSSQSGHNTVSWYQQALGQGPQFIFQYYREEENGRGNFPPRFSGLQFPNYSSELNVNALELDDSALYLCASSLFGGNTEAFFGQGTRLTVV.

The chain is built from TRBV6-6 and TRBJ1-1; D may be TRBD1 (5 bases). CDR1 is MNHNY and CDR2 is SVGAGI in the germline V gene (reference sequence). Trimming stripped 7 bases from V and 0 bases from J, with 12 bases between. The CDR3 sequence is 14 residues long. Written as DNA, the CDR3 is TGTGCCAGCAAGACAGTGTCGGTGAACACTGAAGCTTTCTTT. This sequence encodes CASKTVSVNTEAFF.